This T cell receptor beta chain originates from a study of T-cell reconstitution after alpha-beta-depleted transplantation in children. TCRbeta library construction was performed incorporating unique molecular identifiers. Each CDR3 protein is one row after TCRdb ran MiXCR on the PCR reads. Of some 550,000 distinct CDR3 sequences in the sample, about a sixth were seen once. Deletions cut 4 bases from V and 3 bases from J, with 13 bases between. Germline CDR1 SEHNR, CDR2 FQNEAQ (reference sequence). This CDR3 has 14 amino acids. The sequence was collected from a human donor who donated a stem cell graft to a child with acute lymphoblastic leukemia. Sequencing used PBMCs from the stem cell graft donor, obtained from the stem cell graft. The chain couples TRBV7-9 to TRBJ2-7, with unresolved D. In nucleotides, the CDR3 is TGTGCCAGCAGCTCCCCGGAAGTTGACTACGAGCAGTACTTC. Amino acids: CASSSPEVDYEQYF. Based on the CDR3 plus reference TRBV7-9 and TRBJ2-7, the full variable domain is DTGVSQNPRHKITKRGQNVTFRCDPISEHNRLYWYRQTLGQGPEFLTYFQNEAQLEKSRLLSDRFSAERPKGSFSTLEIQRTEQGDSAMYLCASSSPEVDYEQYFGPGTRLTVT.